The clone carrying this T cell receptor beta chain was found a few times. Its antigen is still unknown. TCRdb fed the PCR reads into MiXCR, producing one record per CDR3 protein. The data hold around 480,000 distinct CDR3 sequences, with about 25% observed a single time. This specimen comes from a study of molecular identifiers for immune sequencing clone quantification. The CDR3 is 14 residues long. The V and J ends lost 6 bases and 4 bases respectively, with 13 bases between them. Broader study findings: A shared barcode on identical TCR molecules could lead to underestimated sizes for highly expanded clones.

This sequence originates from a human donor in good health. Some libraries in this study had Jurkat cell RNA spiked in. The sample was naive CD8+ T cells from blood, with Jurkat cell RNA spiked in. Stated subset: FACS-sorted CD8+CD4-CCR7+CD45RA+ naive T cells. The genes are TRBV12-3 or TRBV12-4 and TRBJ2-4; D is ambiguous. The CDR3 loop is CASSPGAEKNIQYF. The CDR3 DNA follows: TGTGCCAGCAGCCCCGGTGCGGAAAAAAACATTCAGTACTTC.